Below, 4 T cell receptor beta chains from the same sample are listed, as sequenced in a study of shared clonotypes between healthy human individuals. Using immunoSEQ multiplex PCR, the repertoire was profiled, and TCRdb retains in-frame clones only, with some absent. The profile shows around 2,000,000 clones, about 95% of them singletons. Naivety among CD8 cells was defined by CD45RO negativity and positive CCR7 selection, thereby excluding terminally differentiated effector memory CD45RA+ cells. The source material was naive CD8+ T cells sorted from blood. The receptors here all came from a man between 18 and 29 years old in good health.

With regard to this clone: This CDR3 is also generated by other DNA sequences in the sample. V usage is TRBV7-9 and J usage is TRBJ2-7; D perhaps matches TRBD2 (5 bases). Trimming shortened V by 4 bases and J by 2 bases, and 6 bases separated the two germline ends. CDR1 is SEHNR, CDR2 FQNEAQ, per germline (reference sequence). The CDR3 totals 12 residues. For the CDR3, the DNA is TGTGCCAGCAGCTCGGAGGCCTACGAGCAGTACTTC. Its translation: CASSSEAYEQYF.

Regarding this clone: At one boundary the junction diverges from the germline segment, which might be a read error. The chain employs TRBV2 and TRBJ1-1; unclear D gene. This CDR3 spans 13 amino acids. The germline V gene encodes CDR1 SNHLY and CDR2 FYNNEI. In nucleotides, the CDR3 is TGTGCCAGCCCGTTGACAAATAAATTGGGATCGGATTTT. Translation gives CASPLTNKLGSDF.

The rearrangement joins TRBV19 to TRBJ1-2, with D maybe TRBD1 (5 bases). V was shortened by 6 bases and J by 8 bases, with 13 bases between the two germline ends. This CDR3 has 12 amino acids. The V gene's germline CDR1 is LNHDA and CDR2 SQIVND (reference sequence). The chain's CDR3 is CASSLGTLGYTF. The CDR3, as DNA: TGTGCCAGTAGCCTGGGGACCTTGGGCTACACCTTC.

Notes on this clone: Other nucleotide sequences in the sample specify the same CDR3. The chain combines TRBV13 with TRBJ2-7; the D is unclear. The CDR3 spans 13 residues. Between the trimmed V and J ends, which lost 0 bases and 4 bases, there was a span of 7 bases. The germline V gene has CDR1 PRHDT and CDR2 FYEKMQ (reference sequence). The CDR3 coding sequence is TGTGCCAGCAGCTTAGGCCGTGGATACGAGCAGTACTTC. Protein product: CASSLGRGYEQYF.